This is a list of T cell receptor beta chains from one sample in a study of response to subunit inactivated influenza vaccine. MiXCR was run by TCRdb on the RT-PCR reads, yielding one entry per CDR3 protein. The data show about 650,000 distinct CDR3 sequences, about a sixth seen once. Material: PBMCs from blood, obtained 11 to 12 days after vaccination. Source of these receptors: a man in his fifties who received an inactivated influenza vaccine. The CDR3 runs from the conserved cysteine through the conserved F or W. Each record gives: clone size, D gene, V gene, J gene, CDR3 protein, CDR3 DNA. The D gene is left open where the match is weak. Not every row has a clone size; where given, it reads once, few, many or a size class.

clone size: .
D gene: .
V gene: TRBV11-1
J gene: TRBJ2-3
CDR3 protein: CASSLAYPQGGGPSTDTQYF
CDR3 DNA: TGTGCCAGCAGCTTAGCCTATCCACAGGGAGGCGGGCCTAGCACAGATACGCAGTATTTT

clone size: few
D gene: .
V gene: TRBV4-2
J gene: TRBJ2-1
CDR3 protein: CASSQDQTRNNEQFF
CDR3 DNA: TGTGCCAGCAGCCAAGACCAGACTAGGAACAATGAGCAGTTCTTC

clone size: many
D gene: .
V gene: TRBV4-1
J gene: TRBJ1-3
CDR3 protein: CASSQGMGSGNTIYF
CDR3 DNA: TGCGCCAGCAGCCAGGGAATGGGCTCTGGAAACACCATATATTTT

clone size: few
D gene: .
V gene: TRBV20-1
J gene: TRBJ2-1
CDR3 protein: CSAQGGYNEQFF
CDR3 DNA: TGCAGTGCCCAGGGGGGGTACAATGAGCAGTTCTTC

clone size: many
D gene: TRBD2
V gene: TRBV2
J gene: TRBJ2-2
CDR3 protein: CASKTSGGTGELFF
CDR3 DNA: TGTGCCAGCAAGACTAGCGGGGGAACCGGGGAGCTGTTTTTT

clone size: .
D gene: .
V gene: TRBV5-1
J gene: TRBJ2-1
CDR3 protein: CASSLESADYNEQFF
CDR3 DNA: TGCGCCAGCAGCTTGGAGAGCGCAGACTACAATGAGCAGTTCTTC

clone size: .
D gene: .
V gene: TRBV29-1
J gene: TRBJ2-7
CDR3 protein: CSVGVSGLRDEQYF
CDR3 DNA: TGCAGCGTTGGGGTTTCGGGACTTCGGGACGAGCAGTACTTC

clone size: few
D gene: TRBD2
V gene: TRBV3-1
J gene: TRBJ2-5
CDR3 protein: CASSRGLAGARETQYF
CDR3 DNA: TGTGCCAGCAGCCGAGGACTAGCGGGGGCACGTGAGACCCAGTACTTC

clone size: .
D gene: .
V gene: TRBV4-3
J gene: TRBJ2-7
CDR3 protein: CASSQSRGVRGEQYF
CDR3 DNA: TGCGCCAGCAGCCAGAGTCGGGGAGTACGAGGCGAGCAGTACTTC

clone size: .
D gene: .
V gene: TRBV3-1
J gene: TRBJ2-4
CDR3 protein: CASSQEGIGKNIQYF
CDR3 DNA: TGTGCCAGCAGCCAAGAGGGGATCGGCAAAAACATTCAGTACTTC

clone size: .
D gene: .
V gene: TRBV11-2
J gene: TRBJ1-4
CDR3 protein: CASSLDDSVPTNEKLFF
CDR3 DNA: TGTGCCAGCAGCTTAGACGACAGCGTGCCAACTAATGAAAAACTGTTTTTT

clone size: .
D gene: .
V gene: TRBV20-1
J gene: TRBJ2-1
CDR3 protein: CSASRSARHNEQFF
CDR3 DNA: TGCAGTGCTAGCAGGTCCGCAAGACACAATGAGCAGTTCTTC

clone size: many
D gene: .
V gene: TRBV5-1
J gene: TRBJ2-7
CDR3 protein: CASSLSGDVYEQYF
CDR3 DNA: TGCGCCAGCAGCTTGAGCGGAGACGTATACGAGCAGTACTTC

clone size: few
D gene: .
V gene: TRBV28
J gene: TRBJ2-1
CDR3 protein: CASSPPDGGAYNEQFF
CDR3 DNA: TGTGCCAGCAGTCCCCCCGATGGAGGGGCTTACAATGAGCAGTTCTTC

clone size: few
D gene: .
V gene: TRBV6-2/TRBV6-3
J gene: TRBJ1-1
CDR3 protein: CASSYPQDGRMNTEAFF
CDR3 DNA: TGTGCCAGCAGTTACCCACAGGACGGACGTATGAACACTGAAGCTTTCTTT

clone size: few
D gene: TRBD2
V gene: TRBV18
J gene: TRBJ2-3
CDR3 protein: CASSPRGRETEDTQYF
CDR3 DNA: TGTGCCAGCTCACCACGAGGGCGGGAGACGGAAGATACGCAGTATTTT

clone size: .
D gene: .
V gene: TRBV10-1
J gene: TRBJ2-7
CDR3 protein: CASSERGTAEQYF
CDR3 DNA: TGCGCCAGCAGTGAGAGGGGGACGGCTGAGCAGTACTTC

clone size: .
D gene: .
V gene: TRBV20-1
J gene: TRBJ2-3
CDR3 protein: CSARDRPTQYF
CDR3 DNA: TGCAGTGCTAGAGATAGGCCGACGCAGTATTTT

clone size: .
D gene: .
V gene: TRBV7-2
J gene: TRBJ1-2
CDR3 protein: CASSRISEVNYGYTF
CDR3 DNA: TGTGCCAGCAGCCGTATTTCCGAGGTGAACTATGGCTACACCTTC

clone size: many
D gene: TRBD1
V gene: TRBV14
J gene: TRBJ2-1
CDR3 protein: CASRRTGSGEQFF
CDR3 DNA: TGTGCCAGCAGGCGGACAGGGTCAGGTGAGCAGTTCTTC

clone size: .
D gene: .
V gene: TRBV3-1
J gene: TRBJ2-7
CDR3 protein: CASSQAGTRYF
CDR3 DNA: TGTGCCAGCAGCCAAGCCGGGACAAGATACTTC

clone size: .
D gene: TRBD1
V gene: TRBV2
J gene: TRBJ2-7
CDR3 protein: CASKPWGQGASGSVNEQYF
CDR3 DNA: TGTGCCAGCAAACCCTGGGGACAGGGGGCTAGCGGGAGTGTAAACGAGCAGTACTTC

clone size: few
D gene: .
V gene: TRBV6-2/TRBV6-3
J gene: TRBJ2-1
CDR3 protein: CASRGLRETYNEQFF
CDR3 DNA: TGTGCCAGCAGGGGTTTGAGGGAGACCTACAATGAGCAGTTCTTC